This T cell receptor (beta chain) was captured by sequencing in a study of blood T cells in healthy people across ages. In germline, CDR1 is SQVTM, CDR2 ANQGSEA. This CDR3 is built from 16 residues. A second PCR, run for 7 to 11 cycles, used a sample-barcoded 5' primer plus a J-beta primer mix. Each cDNA molecule carried a tag from a template-switch adaptor that contained 12 random nucleotides. TCRdb recomputed calls from the 5' RACE reads with MiXCR, one row per CDR3 protein. The sample shows 1.5 million to 2 million distinct CDR3 sequences, about 39% of them seen only once. Of note for this clonotype: The target antigen is unknown.

The donors, aged roughly 6 to 90, were healthy Caucasians from Russia. Study-wide points: Diversity of TCR beta correlated strongly with naive T cell percentage.

Sequenced input: blood. This clonotype was obtained from a human donor in good health. The chain is built from TRBV29-1 and TRBJ2-4; D possibly corresponds to TRBD2 (6 bases). This CDR3 is CSVTRGGAGAKNIQYF. CDR3 bases: TGCAGTGTTACCCGGGGCGGGGCCGGGGCCAAAAACATTCAGTACTTC.